The 30 T cell receptor beta chains below come from one sample, sequenced in a study of cytomegalovirus exposure and HLA in healthy donors. Use of 60 Vbeta and 13 Jbeta primers characterized the PCR. Profiled with immunoSEQ multiplex PCR; TCRdb holds only in-frame clones, not every one. Of under 110,000 clones in the sample, roughly two thirds were seen once. Sample: PBMCs. Source of these receptors: a female donor in good health and CMV-seronegative.

The chain combines TRBV5-1 with TRBJ2-3, with TRBD1 matching 9 bases. The CDR3 totals 15 residues. Germline V CDR1 and CDR2: SGHRS, YFSETQ. V shed 2 bases, J shed 4 bases, and the junction held 5 bases outside the gene matches. DNA of the CDR3: TGCGCCAGCAGCTTCACCGGGACAGGGCCAGATACGCAGTATTTT. Translated, it gives CASSFTGTGPDTQYF.

The rearrangement joins TRBV2 to TRBJ2-2, with TRBD1 matching over 7 bases. J was trimmed by 5 bases and V by 11 bases; bases with no gene match: 11. The CDR3 runs to 14 residues. Germline V gene sequence: CDR1 SNHLY, CDR2 FYNNEI. CDR3 loop: CACRTGKNTGELFF. CDR3 sequence (DNA): TGTGCCTGTAGGACAGGAAAAAATACCGGGGAGCTGTTTTTT.

The V call is TRBV2, the J call TRBJ1-5; 8 nucleotides line up with TRBD1. This CDR3 spans 18 amino acids. The V gene end was trimmed by 4 bases and the J gene end by 0 bases; junction bases not matched to a gene: 11. CDR1 SNHLY and CDR2 FYNNEI come from the germline V gene. The CDR3 loop is CASSVPQGARGSNQPQHF. The CDR3 bases are TGTGCCAGCAGTGTGCCCCAGGGGGCCCGCGGTAGCAATCAGCCCCAGCATTTT.

The chain links TRBV7-2 to TRBJ2-7; the match to TRBD2 covers 14 bases. The CDR3 sequence is 12 residues long. V trimming: 3 bases; J trimming: 11 bases; junction bases outside the gene matches: 0. The germline V gene encodes CDR1 SGHTA and CDR2 FQGNSA. The CDR3 spells CASSLTSGREYF. In nucleotides, the CDR3 is TGTGCCAGCAGCTTGACTAGCGGGAGGGAGTACTTC.

As for this clone: Its ends do not fully match the called genes, so a read error is possible. This chain joins TRBV7-3 and TRBJ2-1; D is possibly TRBD2 (7 bases). The CDR3 has 15 residues. Germline loops: CDR1 SGHTA, CDR2 FQGTGA. The CDR3 DNA is TGTGCCAGCAGCTCCGTAGGGGGGGCCTACAATGAGCGGTTCTTC. Its translation is CASSSVGGAYNERFF.

The J gene is TRBJ2-7, the V gene TRBV28, with 11 bases fitting TRBD2. Unmatched junction bases numbered 6, after V lost 2 bases and J lost 3 bases. The CDR3 sequence is 16 residues long. Germline CDR1 is MDHEN and CDR2 is SYDVKM. The CDR3 sequence is CASSLLSGRAFYEQYF. CDR3 sequence (DNA): TGTGCCAGCAGTTTACTTAGCGGGAGGGCTTTCTACGAGCAGTACTTC.

This chain joins TRBV28 and TRBJ2-2; 7 positions match TRBD1. The length of the CDR3 is 15 residues. CDR1 and CDR2 (germline): MDHEN, SYDVKM. V dropped 5 bases and J dropped 5; count of bases not matched to a gene: 8. CDR3 protein: CASSTGAQSTGELFF. For the CDR3, the DNA is TGTGCCAGCAGTACAGGGGCCCAATCGACCGGGGAGCTGTTTTTT.

The chain combines TRBV18 with TRBJ2-2; 9 bases align to TRBD2. Trimming cost V 3 bases and J 3 bases; bases outside gene matches: 5. Germline V CDR1 and CDR2: KGHSH, LQKENI. The length of the CDR3 is 16 residues. In nucleotides, the CDR3 is TGTGCCAGCTCACCGTACGGCGGGAGGGACACCGGGGAGCTGTTTTTT. It specifies CASSPYGGRDTGELFF. The complete variable domain, with remaining parts taken from reference TRBV18 and TRBJ2-2, reads NAGVMQNPRHLVRRRGQEARLRCSPMKGHSHVYWYRQLPEEGLKFMVYLQKENIIDESGMPKERFSAEFPKEGPSILRIQQVVRGDSAAYFCASSPYGGRDTGELFFGEGSRLTVL.

This clone occurred once. The chain combines TRBV11-3 with TRBJ2-1; weak D call: TRBD1 (5 bases). CDR3 length equals 16 residues. Per the germline V gene, CDR1 is SGHNT and CDR2 is YENEEA. The germline V and J ends were trimmed by 1 base and 0 bases, with 10 bases remaining between them. The CDR3 DNA reads as TGTGCCAGCAGCTTAGGAGACAGACCCTCCTACAATGAGCAGTTCTTC. Amino acids: CASSLGDRPSYNEQFF.

The chain links TRBV7-8 to TRBJ2-5; 10 bases match TRBD2. From germline, CDR1 is SGHVS and CDR2 FQNEAQ. V dropped 3 bases and J dropped 2; count of bases not matched to a gene: 3. The CDR3 consists of 15 residues. The CDR3 DNA follows: TGTGCCAGCAGCTTCCGGACTAGCGGACAAGAGACCCAGTACTTC. It codes for CASSFRTSGQETQYF.

The rearrangement uses TRBV4-1 and TRBJ1-4, with 7 bases that match TRBD1. Looked up from germline, CDR1 is MGHRA and CDR2 is YSYEKL. The CDR3 totals 15 residues. V was clipped by 2 bases and J by 3 bases; unmatched bases: 3. The CDR3 loop reads CASSQYRGANEKLFF. DNA for the CDR3: TGCGCCAGCAGCCAATACAGGGGAGCTAATGAAAAACTGTTTTTT.

This chain connects TRBV14 to TRBJ2-1; weak D call: TRBD2 (5 bases). Trimming removed 3 bases at V and 10 bases at J, with 16 bases between. Germline values: CDR1 SGHDN, CDR2 FVKESK. The CDR3 covers 14 residues. The CDR3 nucleotides read TGTGCCAGCAGCCATTCCCAAGTGGGAGAAGAGCAGTTCTTC. It specifies CASSHSQVGEEQFF.

This clone was detected only a few times. V and J are TRBV18 and TRBJ2-7; the D is unclear. Trimming removed 6 bases from V and 1 base from J, with 10 bases in between. Germline CDR1 and CDR2: KGHSH and LQKENI. The CDR3 spans 13 residues. CDR3 residues: CASSPGRSYEQYF. The CDR3 DNA is TGTGCCAGCTCCCCCGGCAGGTCCTACGAGCAGTACTTC.

This clone occurred once. The chain couples TRBV25-1 to TRBJ1-1, with no clear D. The CDR3 covers 15 residues. Trimming shortened V by 1 base and J by 4 bases, and 13 bases separated the two germline ends. CDR1 is MGHDK, CDR2 SYGVNS, per germline. The CDR3 loop is CASSEWGGIGTEAFF. The CDR3 DNA follows: TGTGCCAGCAGTGAATGGGGAGGTATAGGCACTGAAGCTTTCTTT.

The gene calls are TRBV6-4 and TRBJ2-3; TRBD2 agrees at 10 bases. This CDR3 is 13 amino acids long. Germline V gene data show CDR1 as MRHNA and CDR2 as SNTAGT. The V gene end was trimmed by 6 bases and the J gene end by 5 bases; junction bases not matched to a gene: 2. CDR3: CASRPSGRDTQYF. The CDR3 DNA reads as TGTGCCAGCAGGCCTAGCGGGAGAGATACGCAGTATTTT.

Comment on this clone: This same CDR3 is encoded by further DNA sequences in the sample. The CDR3: CASSETGRLATTGELFF. The CDR3 coding sequence is TGTGCCAGCAGCGAAACGGGTCGGTTAGCTACAACAGGGGAGCTGTTTTTT. The chain carries TRBV6-1 and TRBJ2-2; D gene ambiguous. Germline assignment: CDR1 MNHNS and CDR2 SASEGT. The CDR3 is 17 residues long. Between the trimmed V and J ends, which lost 6 bases and 8 bases, there was a span of 25 bases.

The rearrangement uses TRBV6-5 and TRBJ1-2, with unresolved D. This CDR3 is built from 14 residues. Germline CDR1 and CDR2: MNHEY and SVGAGI. V lost 2 bases, J lost 6 bases, and 13 bases lay in between. The CDR3 DNA reads TGTGCCAGCAGTTACGGCTCCGGGCGGGATGGCTACACCTTC. This codes for CASSYGSGRDGYTF.

This chain links TRBV5-1 with TRBJ2-7, with 7 bases identical to TRBD2. This CDR3 is 12 amino acids long. The germline V gene has CDR1 SGHRS and CDR2 YFSETQ. The junction had 2 bases not matched to a gene; V was cut back by 5 bases and J by 3 bases. CDR3 nucleotide sequence: TGCGCCAGCAGTCGGGACTACTACGAGCAGTACTTC. Its translation: CASSRDYYEQYF.

The V call is TRBV5-6, the J call TRBJ2-5, with D possibly matching TRBD2 (6 bases). Germline CDR1 SGHDT, CDR2 YYEEEE. This CDR3 region has 14 residues. V was cut by 0 bases and J by 5 bases, with 11 bases left in between. The CDR3 reads CASSLGLSGETQYF. The CDR3 DNA follows: TGTGCCAGCAGCTTGGGTCTAAGCGGGGAGACCCAGTACTTC. Looking up the rest from reference TRBV5-6 and TRBJ2-5 gives the full variable domain: DAGVTQSPTHLIKTRGQQVTLRCSPKSGHDTVSWYQQALGQGPQFIFQYYEEEERQRGNFPDRFSGHQFPNYSSELNVNALLLGDSALYLCASSLGLSGETQYFGPGTRLLVL.

Concerning this clone itself: Because it lacks the conserved phenylalanine or tryptophan at the end, this CDR3 is likely a read error. The genes are TRBV30 and TRBJ2-7; 8 bases are shared with TRBD1. With 1 base clipped from V and 2 bases from J, the junction kept 1 base outside the gene matches. Germline values: CDR1 GTSNPN, CDR2 SVGIG (reference sequence). CDR3 length: 13 residues. CDR3 sequence reads: CAWSGTGTYEQYL. CDR3 DNA: TGTGCCTGGAGTGGGACAGGGACCTACGAGCAGTACCTC.

This clone was counted only a few times. The chain has TRBV30 and TRBJ2-7; D may be TRBD1 (5 bases). V shed 0 bases and J shed 3 bases, with 12 bases lying between them. The germline gives CDR1 GTSNPN, CDR2 SVGIG (reference sequence). The CDR3 runs to 14 residues. DNA of the CDR3: TGTGCCTGGAGTGTACTCAGGGCCGGCTACGAGCAGTACTTC. This encodes CAWSVLRAGYEQYF.

The chain combines TRBV6-5 with TRBJ2-7; no reliable D call. The CDR3 runs to 14 residues. The germline CDR1 and CDR2 sequences are MNHEY and SVGAGI. Trimming removed 6 bases from V and 1 base from J, with 13 bases in between. This CDR3 is CASRPFGRSYEQYF. As DNA, the CDR3 is TGTGCCAGCAGGCCTTTTGGCCGATCCTACGAGCAGTACTTC.

There are a few counts of this clone. The rearrangement joins TRBV28 to TRBJ2-3, with D maybe TRBD2 (6 bases). This CDR3 is 14 amino acids long. Deletions cut 10 bases from V and 0 bases from J, with 14 bases between. Germline V lookup: CDR1 MDHEN, CDR2 SYDVKM. The chain's CDR3 is CATGGLTSTDTQYF. CDR3 nucleotide sequence: TGTGCCACTGGAGGACTAACTAGCACAGATACGCAGTATTTT.

This rearrangement joins TRBV5-1 to TRBJ2-7; 11 nucleotides agree with TRBD2. Germline V gene data show CDR1 as SGHRS and CDR2 as YFSETQ. The V gene end was trimmed by 5 bases and the J gene end by 4 bases; junction bases not matched to a gene: 14. This CDR3 is 17 amino acids long. The CDR3 sequence is CASRWTSGPPPWYEQYF. DNA for the CDR3: TGCGCCAGCAGATGGACTAGCGGGCCCCCTCCTTGGTACGAGCAGTACTTC.

The genes are TRBV6-5 and TRBJ2-1, with a tentative D call TRBD1 (5 bases). With 6 bases removed from V and 6 bases from J, the gap between germline ends came to 12 bases. The CDR3 loop spans 13 amino acids. Germline loops: CDR1 MNHEY, CDR2 SVGAGI. The CDR3 region is CASRISRGNEQFF. CDR3 nucleotide sequence: TGTGCCAGCAGAATAAGTAGGGGCAATGAGCAGTTCTTC.

This clone was recorded a few times. The V gene is TRBV18, the J gene TRBJ1-5; perhaps TRBD1 as D (6 bases). Trimming pared 2 bases from V and 4 bases from J, leaving 9 bases between. The CDR3 extends over 14 amino acids. Germline CDR1 KGHSH, CDR2 LQKENI. The CDR3 here is CASSPGQQNQPQHF. The CDR3, as DNA: TGTGCCAGCTCACCAGGACAGCAGAATCAGCCCCAGCATTTT.

The chain recombines TRBV7-3 with TRBJ2-6; 7 nucleotides match TRBD1. V lost 4 bases to trimming and J lost 5 bases; unmatched junction nucleotides: 5. CDR1 SGHTA and CDR2 FQGTGA come from the germline V gene. CDR3 length equals 15 residues. The CDR3 DNA reads TGTGCCAGCAGCTCGACAGGGCTTAGGGCCAACGTCCTGACTTTC. It translates to CASSSTGLRANVLTF.

The rearrangement links TRBV7-9 to TRBJ2-7; 9 bases map to TRBD1. V lost 1 base to trimming and J lost 3 bases; unmatched junction nucleotides: 4. Germline values: CDR1 SEHNR, CDR2 FQNEAQ (reference sequence). There are 15 residues in the CDR3. This CDR3 reads CASSLEDRGIYEQYF. In nucleotides, the CDR3 is TGTGCCAGCAGCTTAGAGGACAGGGGAATCTACGAGCAGTACTTC. The entire variable domain, with the rest obtained from reference TRBV7-9 and TRBJ2-7, is as follows: DTGVSQNPRHKITKRGQNVTFRCDPISEHNRLYWYRQTLGQGPEFLTYFQNEAQLEKSRLLSDRFSAERPKGSFSTLEIQRTEQGDSAMYLCASSLEDRGIYEQYFGPGTRLTVT.

This clone was seen more than once but under ten times. The gene calls are TRBV19 and TRBJ1-5; 7 nucleotides line up with TRBD1. The CDR3 sequence is 15 residues long. V shed 7 bases, J shed 1 base, and the junction held 7 bases outside the gene matches. Germline CDR1 reads LNHDA; CDR2 reads SQIVND (reference sequence). Written as DNA, the CDR3 is TGTGCCAGTAAGAATGACAGGGCAAGCAATCAGCCCCAGCATTTT. This sequence encodes CASKNDRASNQPQHF.

This clone was counted once. The chain is built from TRBV5-1 and TRBJ2-1; a possible D gene is TRBD2 (5 bases). Trimming removed 7 bases from V and 6 bases from J, with 14 bases in between. CDR3 length: 13 residues. Germline loops: CDR1 SGHRS, CDR2 YFSETQ. CDR3: CASCDYAANEQFF. The CDR3, as DNA: TGCGCCAGCTGTGACTACGCCGCCAATGAGCAGTTCTTC. Looking up the rest from reference TRBV5-1 and TRBJ2-1 gives the full variable domain: KAGVTQTPRYLIKTRGQQVTLSCSPISGHRSVSWYQQTPGQGLQFLFEYFSETQRNKGNFPGRFSGRQFSNSRSEMNVSTLELGDSALYLCASCDYAANEQFFGPGTRLTVL.